The 15 T cell receptor beta chains below all came from one sample that was sequenced in a study of T cell repertoires in cytomegalovirus infection. TCRdb called the reads again in MiXCR, with one record for every CDR3 protein. The sample lists under 250,000 distinct CDR3 sequences; 6.5% were seen once. The material sequenced was PBMCs. The receptors derive from a human donor in good health (CMV status not recorded). Some clones in this sample may be carry-over from other donors' samples.

This clonotype has at least ten counts. The chain uses TRBV7-2 and TRBJ1-5; 7 bases align to TRBD1. The V and J ends lost 4 bases and 0 bases, in that order; junction bases with no gene match: 6. Germline values: CDR1 SGHTA, CDR2 FQGNSA. The CDR3 runs 16 residues. The CDR3 reads CASSSQGEYSNQPQHF. For the CDR3, the DNA is TGTGCCAGCAGCTCCCAGGGGGAGTATAGCAATCAGCCCCAGCATTTT.

This clonotype was recorded a few times. This rearrangement joins TRBV3-1 to TRBJ2-5; D perhaps matches TRBD2 (5 bases). V was cut by 7 bases and J by 6 bases, with 15 bases left in between. From germline, CDR1 is LGHDT and CDR2 YNNKEL (reference sequence). The CDR3 is made up of 13 amino acids. The CDR3: CASTTGGLKTQYF. CDR3 bases: TGTGCCAGCACAACCGGCGGGTTGAAGACCCAGTACTTC.

V and J are TRBV2 and TRBJ2-5; D unclear. From germline, CDR1 is SNHLY and CDR2 FYNNEI. This CDR3 has 12 residues. V was shortened by 6 bases and J by 4 bases, with 9 bases between the two germline ends. The CDR3 loop reads CASRGRRETQYF. The CDR3 DNA reads as TGTGCCAGCAGGGGAAGGCGAGAGACCCAGTACTTC.

This clonotype was picked up many times. The rearrangement joins TRBV6-2 or TRBV6-3 to TRBJ2-1; the match to TRBD2 covers 9 bases. V trimming: 4 bases; J trimming: 7 bases; junction bases outside the gene matches: 5. In germline, CDR1 is MNHEY, CDR2 SVGEGT. This CDR3 contains 14 residues. This CDR3 reads CASSWAGGPNEQFF. CDR3 sequence (DNA): TGTGCCAGCAGTTGGGCGGGGGGGCCGAATGAGCAGTTCTTC.

Note on this clonotype: This clone may be a read error of a much larger clone one base away. The chain has TRBV6-1 and TRBJ2-3; D not certain. In germline, CDR1 is MNHNS, CDR2 SASEGT. This CDR3 spans 12 amino acids. The V end was cut by 5 bases, the J end by 4 bases, with 7 bases between. The CDR3 here is CASSCRSDTQYF. The CDR3 DNA is TGTGCCAGCAGTTGCCGGTCAGATACGCAGTATTTT.

The gene calls are TRBV6-2 or TRBV6-3 and TRBJ1-5; no clear D gene. The CDR3 totals 13 residues. Between the trimmed V and J ends, which lost 2 bases and 6 bases, there was a span of 8 bases. Germline CDR1 and CDR2: MNHEY and SVGEGT. The CDR3 spells CASSYTSGQPQHF. The CDR3 nucleotides are TGTGCCAGCAGTTACACTTCTGGTCAGCCCCAGCATTTT.

This clonotype has ten or more counts. J is TRBJ1-6 and V is TRBV14, with D maybe TRBD1 (5 bases). This CDR3 contains 17 residues. Trimming removed 1 base from V and 7 bases from J, with 17 bases in between. Germline V gene sequence: CDR1 SGHDN, CDR2 FVKESK. CDR3 residues: CASSQVGLLAGNSPLHF. Here the CDR3 DNA reads TGTGCCAGCAGCCAAGTTGGACTCCTGGCAGGGAATTCACCCCTCCACTTT.

This clonotype occurred many times. The rearrangement joins TRBV19 to TRBJ1-1, with a possible D match to TRBD1 (6 bases). This CDR3 spans 13 amino acids. Germline CDR1 is LNHDA and CDR2 is SQIVND (reference sequence). Trimming pared 7 bases from V and 1 base from J, leaving 10 bases between. CDR3 region: CASNAGANTEAFF. CDR3 in DNA: TGTGCCAGTAACGCAGGGGCGAACACTGAAGCTTTCTTT.

This clonotype was recorded at least ten times. The V gene is TRBV4-1, the J gene TRBJ1-1, with D possibly matching TRBD1 (6 bases). The CDR3 runs 15 residues. The V gene lost 4 bases and the J gene lost 6 bases, with 18 bases spanning the gap. Per the germline V gene, CDR1 is MGHRA and CDR2 is YSYEKL. DNA for the CDR3: TGCGCCAGCAGCCCCACACCTGGGGGGCTCGCTGAAGCTTTCTTT. It specifies CASSPTPGGLAEAFF.

This clonotype was found many times. This sequence joins TRBV7-2 and TRBJ1-1; a possible D gene is TRBD1 (6 bases). Per germline, CDR1 SGHTA and CDR2 FQGNSA. The CDR3 consists of 14 residues. The V gene lost 5 bases and the J gene lost 3 bases, with 13 bases spanning the gap. The CDR3 here is CASSVGGLDTEAFF. In DNA, the CDR3 is TGTGCCAGCAGCGTTGGGGGCTTGGACACTGAAGCTTTCTTT.

This rearrangement joins TRBV29-1 to TRBJ1-4; D may be TRBD1 (5 bases). V lost 5 bases to trimming and J lost 7 bases, with 11 bases between them. The CDR3 runs 12 residues. Germline CDR1 and CDR2: SQVTM and ANQGSEA. The CDR3 reads CSVSGSGEKLFF. For the CDR3, the DNA is TGCAGCGTTTCAGGGAGCGGTGAAAAACTGTTTTTT. The entire variable domain, with the rest obtained from reference TRBV29-1 and TRBJ1-4, is as follows: SAVISQKPSRDICQRGTSLTIQCQVDSQVTMMFWYRQQPGQSLTLIATANQGSEATYESGFVIDKFPISRPNLTFSTLTVSNMSPEDSSIYLCSVSGSGEKLFFGSGTQLSVL.

This clonotype was counted many times. The rearrangement links TRBV7-2 to TRBJ1-6; D possibly corresponds to TRBD1 (5 bases). The CDR3 sequence is 16 residues long. Germline CDR1 is SGHTA and CDR2 is FQGNSA. The V end lost 5 bases, the J end lost 0 bases, and 11 bases lay between the germline ends. CDR3 protein: CASSRGRSSYNSPLHF. The DNA for the CDR3 is TGTGCCAGCAGCAGGGGCCGGAGCTCCTATAATTCACCCCTCCACTTT.

The chain employs TRBV29-1 and TRBJ2-5, with a weak D call TRBD1 (5 bases). The CDR3 is made up of 12 amino acids. Germline V lookup: CDR1 SQVTM, CDR2 ANQGSEA. The ends were cut back, 6 bases at V and 3 bases at J, with 11 bases in the middle. Written as DNA, the CDR3 is TGCAGCGTCGCCCAGGGTGAAGAGACCCAGTACTTC. It codes for CSVAQGEETQYF.

This clonotype was seen at least ten times. The gene calls are TRBV29-1 and TRBJ2-1; 8 nucleotides line up with TRBD1. CDR3 length equals 15 residues. Germline CDR1 SQVTM, CDR2 ANQGSEA. V dropped 3 bases and J dropped 0; count of bases not matched to a gene: 4. The CDR3 sequence: CSVEGDRSSYNEQFF. The CDR3 DNA sequence: TGCAGCGTTGAGGGGGACAGGAGCTCCTACAATGAGCAGTTCTTC.

Many counts were recorded for this clonotype. The CDR3 DNA is TGTGCCAGCAGTGCTCCGGGACAGGGGATTTCTGGGGCCAACGTCCTGACTTTC. As protein: CASSAPGQGISGANVLTF. The V call is TRBV6-2 or TRBV6-3, the J call TRBJ2-6; the match to TRBD1 covers 10 bases. The V gene's germline CDR1 is MNHEY and CDR2 SVGEGT. Trimming at V came to 5 bases and at J to 1 base, leaving 8 bases not matched to a gene. CDR3 length: 18 amino acids.